This note documents a single TCR beta chain sequence. The antigen is undetermined. This CDR3 region has 13 residues. CDR1 SGHDT and CDR2 YYEEEE come from the germline V gene. Trimming left V 4 bases short and J 3 bases short, with 11 bases between. TCRdb keeps only in-frame clones here, not all; method: immunoSEQ multiplex PCR. The sample carries over 8,500 clones, roughly 68% recorded once. The source of the sample is a study of somatic mutations in cytotoxic T cells in rheumatoid arthritis. Whole-study context: Selected populations of V beta antibody-stained T cells underwent flow sorting at nearly 100% purity; these encompassed V beta1+ cells subjected to TCRB sequencing. Findings of the study overall: Per patient, the largest CD8+ clone was found to exceed 20% of CD8+ cells in about an eighth of the roughly 60 cases. No antigen targets were known for the expanded CD8+ clones. Patients with rheumatoid arthritis, but not healthy controls, had CD8+ clonality that increased with age.

This receptor was taken from a man aged 55 to 70 in good health. The sequenced sample was CD8+ T cells sorted from blood. The chain joins TRBV5-6 to TRBJ2-7, with D uncertain. The CDR3, as DNA: TGTGCCAGCAGCCTTGATGGGTACTACGAGCAGTACTTC. Protein product: CASSLDGYYEQYF.